This entry lists 19 T cell receptor beta chains sequenced from one sample in a study of T-cell memory formation after mild COVID-19. TCRdb re-analysed the 5' RACE reads in MiXCR, keeping a single row per CDR3 protein. The data show tens of thousands of distinct CDR3 sequences, roughly 9.9% seen once. Sequenced input: PBMCs or a T cell subset sorted from them (not recorded which). The receptor source for this set is a young man who had mild COVID-19 (a few samples of this study predate the infection). Cell type and time point are not known.

The chain employs TRBV6-2 or TRBV6-3 and TRBJ2-7; TRBD1 agrees at 8 bases. Germline V gene data show CDR1 as MNHEY and CDR2 as SVGEGT. After removal of 0 bases from V and 2 bases from J, the junction contained 6 bases not matched to a gene. The CDR3 spans 16 residues. CDR3 bases: TGTGCCAGCAGTTACTCCGGGACAGGTGAAGCCTACGAGCAGTACGTC. This encodes CASSYSGTGEAYEQYV.

This clonotype was detected a few times. CDR3 nucleotide sequence: TGTGCCAGCAGAGGCCCTGAGAGCGGCAATGAGCAGTTCTTC. Amino acid sequence: CASRGPESGNEQFF. This chain joins TRBV12-3 or TRBV12-4 and TRBJ2-1; a weak D match, TRBD2 (5 bases). This CDR3 has 14 residues. V gave up 6 bases and J gave up 6 bases, with 15 bases separating them.

This chain uses TRBV12-3 or TRBV12-4 with TRBJ2-5, with 7 bases fitting TRBD2. The J segment lost 2 bases and the V segment lost 6 bases, leaving 6 bases of the junction unmatched. The CDR3 totals 14 residues. The CDR3 is CASSGGGRQETQYF. In nucleotides, the CDR3 is TGTGCCAGCAGCGGCGGGGGAAGACAAGAGACCCAGTACTTC.

The table lists this clonotype with many counts. The V and J genes are TRBV4-3 and TRBJ2-3; the match to TRBD2 covers 8 bases. Germline V gives CDR1 LGHNA, CDR2 YSLEER. The junction had 6 bases not matched to a gene; V was cut back by 6 bases and J by 1 base. The CDR3 runs to 15 residues. The chain's CDR3 is CASSPGGRGTDTQYF. The CDR3 DNA is TGCGCCAGCAGTCCGGGGGGGCGAGGCACAGATACGCAGTATTTT.

The chain combines TRBV9 with TRBJ2-5; the D is unclear. In germline, CDR1 is SGDLS, CDR2 YYNGEE. This CDR3 is 14 amino acids long. The V and J ends lost 0 bases and 1 base respectively, with 7 bases between them. The CDR3 DNA follows: TGTGCCAGCAGCGTAGGGGTCAGCCAAGAGACCCAGTACTTC. Protein: CASSVGVSQETQYF. Full variable domain (remainder filled in from reference TRBV9 and TRBJ2-5): DSGVTQTPKHLITATGQRVTLRCSPRSGDLSVYWYQQSLDQGLQFLIQYYNGEERAKGNILERFSAQQFPDLHSELNLSSLELGDSALYFCASSVGVSQETQYFGPGTRLLVL.

This clonotype was detected only a few times. Written as DNA, the CDR3 is TGTGCCAGCAGCCCCCGGACAGGGCCCACTGAAGCTTTCTTT. This sequence encodes CASSPRTGPTEAFF. This chain links TRBV14 with TRBJ1-1; 8 positions agree with TRBD1. CDR1 is SGHDN and CDR2 is FVKESK in the germline V gene. The CDR3 runs 14 residues. Trimming cost V 4 bases and J 4 bases; bases outside gene matches: 5.

The chain recombines TRBV24-1 with TRBJ2-2; 7 bases fit TRBD2. The ends lost 7 bases at V and 3 bases at J; junction bases unmatched: 7. This CDR3 is built from 15 residues. The V gene's germline CDR1 is KGHDR and CDR2 SFDVKD. CDR3 residues: CATSPRGSDTGELFF. In DNA form, the CDR3 reads TGTGCCACCAGCCCGCGGGGGTCGGACACCGGGGAGCTGTTTTTT.

This clonotype was seen more than once but under ten times. CDR3 protein: CASSYFGEVGTEAFF. The CDR3 nucleotides are TGCGCCAGCAGCTATTTCGGGGAGGTGGGCACTGAAGCTTTCTTT. The J gene is TRBJ1-1, the V gene TRBV5-1; D not certain. The CDR3 length is 15 residues. Germline V gene sequence: CDR1 SGHRS, CDR2 YFSETQ. The V gene lost 3 bases and the J gene lost 4 bases, with 16 bases spanning the gap.

This rearrangement joins TRBV12-3 or TRBV12-4 to TRBJ1-1; possibly TRBD1 for D (5 bases). Trimming pared 6 bases from V and 3 bases from J, leaving 11 bases between. The CDR3 extends over 13 amino acids. The CDR3 coding sequence is TGTGCCAGCAGATCCAGGGTATACACTGAAGCTTTCTTT. It codes for CASRSRVYTEAFF.

This sequence joins TRBV12-3 or TRBV12-4 and TRBJ2-3; D remains ambiguous. V was pared by 7 bases and J by 7 bases, with 12 bases between. The CDR3 runs to 12 residues. The CDR3 DNA reads TGTGCCAGCACCCCTACCCTCTATACGCAGTATTTT. Protein product: CASTPTLYTQYF.

The sample holds many counts of this clonotype. Here the CDR3 DNA reads TGCAGTGCTAGAGATGTGTCAGCCAAAAACATTCAGTACTTC. This translates into CSARDVSAKNIQYF. V and J are TRBV20-1 and TRBJ2-4; D remains ambiguous. CDR3 length equals 14 residues. In germline, CDR1 is DFQATT, CDR2 SNEGSKA (reference sequence). V was pared by 0 bases and J by 0 bases, with 6 bases between.

This clonotype was observed a few times. The chain combines TRBV5-1 with TRBJ2-7, with TRBD1 matching over 9 bases. The germline V gene encodes CDR1 SGHRS and CDR2 YFSETQ. J was trimmed by 6 bases and V by 4 bases; bases with no gene match: 14. The CDR3 is made up of 16 amino acids. The CDR3 DNA sequence: TGCGCCAGCAGCGCTACCTCCGGGACAGGGACGGGCGAGCAGTACTTC. It yields the protein CASSATSGTGTGEQYF.

CDR3 in DNA: TGTGCCAGCAAACCGGGACTAGCGACGGAGACCCAGTACTTC. This gives the protein CASKPGLATETQYF. This chain joins TRBV6-6 and TRBJ2-5, with TRBD2 identical over 10 bases. The CDR3 sequence is 14 residues long. Per germline, CDR1 MNHNY and CDR2 SVGAGI (reference sequence). V trimming: 7 bases; J trimming: 5 bases; junction bases outside the gene matches: 7.

This clonotype has at least ten counts. V usage is TRBV5-1 and J usage is TRBJ2-3, with TRBD1 as a possible D gene (5 bases). Per the germline V gene, CDR1 is SGHRS and CDR2 is YFSETQ. The CDR3 totals 14 residues. Between the trimmed V and J ends, which lost 4 bases and 2 bases, there was a span of 11 bases. The CDR3 loop reads CASSKQQDTDTQYF. DNA of the CDR3: TGCGCCAGCAGCAAACAACAGGACACAGATACGCAGTATTTT.

The J gene is TRBJ2-1, the V gene TRBV20-1; TRBD2 might be the D (7 bases). The CDR3 runs to 14 residues. CDR1 DFQATT and CDR2 SNEGSKA come from the germline V gene (reference sequence). Trimming took 0 bases from V and 6 from J, leaving 12 bases between them. The CDR3 nucleotides are TGCAGTGCTAGAGATTTGGGGGGGGCCAATGAGCAGTTCTTC. Translation: CSARDLGGANEQFF.

The chain carries TRBV4-3 and TRBJ1-3; D is uncertain. There are 15 residues in the CDR3. V lost 1 base and J lost 0, with 7 bases in between. Germline CDR1 is LGHNA and CDR2 is YSLEER. The CDR3 region has the DNA TGCGCCAGCAGCCAAGTACTTAGCTCTGGAAACACCATATATTTT. This codes for CASSQVLSSGNTIYF.

This sequence joins TRBV6-2 or TRBV6-3 and TRBJ2-4; 10 bases are shared with TRBD1. CDR1 and CDR2 (germline): MNHEY, SVGEGT. The CDR3 loop spans 15 amino acids. The trim removed 4 bases at V and 14 bases at J, leaving 14 bases unmatched. The CDR3 sequence: CASSSTFDRGLIEYF. CDR3 sequence (DNA): TGTGCCAGCAGTTCGACCTTTGACAGGGGGCTGATAGAGTACTTC.

The chain combines TRBV6-5 with TRBJ1-1, with 8 positions matching TRBD1. The germline V gene encodes CDR1 MNHEY and CDR2 SVGAGI. Unmatched junction bases numbered 7, after V lost 5 bases and J lost 8 bases. CDR3 length: 13 residues. CDR3 DNA sequence: TGTGCCAGCAGTAGTCCCGGGGACAGGGAAGCTTTCTTT. Amino acids: CASSSPGDREAFF.

The V and J genes are TRBV7-9 and TRBJ1-2, with a possible D match to TRBD1 (5 bases). The V and J ends lost 7 bases and 2 bases respectively, with 17 bases between them. The length of the CDR3 is 15 residues. The germline CDR1 and CDR2 sequences are SEHNR and FQNEAQ (reference sequence). CDR3 loop: CASTPEVGGNYGYTF. Here the CDR3 DNA reads TGTGCCAGCACCCCCGAGGTGGGGGGAAACTATGGCTACACCTTC.